Each of the 30 T cell receptor beta chains below was sequenced from the same sample in a study of T cell clonotyping in hematopoietic cell transplantation. Data came from immunoSEQ multiplex PCR; TCRdb stores just in-frame clones and leaves some out. This table holds approximately 11,000 clones, 75% to 90% found once. The sample was PBMCs, taken 180 days after allogeneic stem cell transplant. The receptor set was obtained from a male patient over 55 who had an allogeneic stem cell transplant from an unrelated donor, so the T cells may come from the graft donor. Some clones in this sample may be carry-over from other donors' samples.

The chain's CDR3 is CASSLTERKTYGYTF. Here the CDR3 DNA reads TGCGCCAGCAGTCTAACAGAACGAAAGACCTATGGCTACACCTTC. V gene TRBV10-1 combines with J gene TRBJ1-2; the D is unclear. The CDR3 is 15 residues long. V lost 5 bases to trimming and J lost 4 bases, with 17 bases between them. Germline CDR1 and CDR2: WNHNN and SYGVQD (reference sequence).

The rearrangement joins TRBV12-5 to TRBJ1-1; D call uncertain. The CDR3 loop spans 12 amino acids. CDR1 is LGHNT, CDR2 FRNRAP, per germline. Trimming removed 0 bases at V and 12 bases at J, with 11 bases between. The chain's CDR3 is CASGLVKRKTFF. The CDR3 region has the DNA TGTGCTAGTGGTTTGGTAAAGCGAAAGACTTTCTTT.

V usage is TRBV4-1 and J usage is TRBJ2-5; TRBD2 matches at 8 bases. The CDR3 spans 17 residues. V dropped 0 bases and J dropped 0; count of bases not matched to a gene: 6. The germline CDR1 and CDR2 sequences are MGHRA and YSYEKL. The CDR3: CASSQDPSGGYQETQYF. The CDR3 nucleotides read TGCGCCAGCAGCCAAGATCCCAGCGGGGGCTACCAAGAGACCCAGTACTTC.

This chain's CDR3 is CASSYGGGYTGELFF. The CDR3 DNA reads TGTGCCAGCAGTTACGGGGGGGGGTACACCGGGGAGCTGTTTTTT. V usage is TRBV6-5 and J usage is TRBJ2-2, with 7 bases that match TRBD2. CDR1 MNHEY and CDR2 SVGAGI come from the germline V gene. J lost 3 bases, V lost 2 bases, and 3 bases had no gene match. The CDR3 contains 15 residues.

The chain is built from TRBV5-4 and TRBJ2-7; 8 bases map to TRBD2. The CDR3 is made up of 17 amino acids. In germline, CDR1 is SGHNT, CDR2 YYREEE (reference sequence). V shed 4 bases, J shed 1 base, and the junction held 13 bases outside the gene matches. CDR3 amino acids: CASSHNPAGGYSYEQYF. The CDR3 nucleotides read TGTGCCAGCAGCCACAACCCCGCGGGGGGATATTCCTACGAGCAGTACTTC. Full variable domain (outside the CDR3, taken from reference TRBV5-4 and TRBJ2-7): ETGVTQSPTHLIKTRGQQVTLRCSSQSGHNTVSWYQQALGQGPQFIFQYYREEENGRGNFPPRFSGLQFPNYSSELNVNALELDDSALYLCASSHNPAGGYSYEQYFGPGTRLTVT.

The V and J genes are TRBV7-2 and TRBJ1-2; D is uncertain. Germline-derived CDR1 and CDR2 are SGHTA and FQGNSA. V was shortened by 5 bases and J by 0 bases, with 10 bases between the two germline ends. The CDR3 covers 14 residues. The CDR3 bases are TGTGCCAGCAGCCCCCTAGCTGCTAACTATGGCTACACCTTC. As protein: CASSPLAANYGYTF.

Concerning this clone itself: One junction end disagrees with the germline gene, perhaps due to a read error. The chain is built from TRBV7-7 and TRBJ1-5; D is perhaps TRBD1 (5 bases). Germline CDR1 reads SSHAT; CDR2 reads FNYEAQ (reference sequence). This CDR3 is built from 15 residues. The CDR3 here is CASSPRQRSNQPQHF. The DNA of the CDR3 is TGTGCTAGCAGCCCTAGACAGAGATCAAATCAGCCCCAGCATTTT.

V gene TRBV7-8 combines with J gene TRBJ2-1, with 8 nucleotides matching TRBD2. The CDR3 is 15 amino acids. Per germline, CDR1 SGHVS and CDR2 FQNEAQ. The V and J ends lost 4 bases and 7 bases, in that order; junction bases with no gene match: 9. CDR3 sequence: CASSSAAGGWNEQFF. The CDR3 DNA sequence: TGTGCCAGCAGCTCGGCGGCGGGGGGTTGGAATGAGCAGTTCTTC.

The chain has TRBV4-3 and TRBJ1-5; 8 bases match TRBD1. V shed 4 bases, J shed 4 bases, and the junction held 6 bases outside the gene matches. The CDR3 is made up of 15 amino acids. Germline V lookup: CDR1 LGHNA, CDR2 YSLEER. The CDR3 here is CASSRGTGGNQPQHF. The CDR3 DNA reads as TGCGCCAGCAGCCGTGGGACAGGCGGAAATCAGCCCCAGCATTTT.

This sequence joins TRBV7-2 and TRBJ1-2, with 8 bases fitting TRBD1. Germline V CDR1 and CDR2: SGHTA, FQGNSA. V gave up 7 bases and J gave up 7 bases; unmatched junction bases: 5. The CDR3 length is 12 residues. The CDR3 loop reads CASTSGGRGYTF. CDR3 bases: TGTGCCAGCACATCAGGGGGCCGTGGCTACACCTTC. Full variable domain (outside the CDR3, taken from reference TRBV7-2 and TRBJ1-2): GAGVSQSPSNKVTEKGKDVELRCDPISGHTALYWYRQSLGQGLEFLIYFQGNSAPDKSGLPSDRFSAERTGGSVSTLTIQRTQQEDSAVYLCASTSGGRGYTFGSGTRLTVV.

V gene TRBV6-6 combines with J gene TRBJ2-7; 8 bases fit TRBD1. V lost 10 bases, J lost 6 bases, and 17 bases stayed unmatched. The CDR3 consists of 15 residues. CDR1 and CDR2 (germline): MNHNY, SVGAGI (reference sequence). CDR3 residues: CAIGQGSPPPLEQYF. CDR3 bases: TGTGCCATAGGACAGGGTTCTCCCCCGCCTCTCGAGCAGTACTTC.

V and J are TRBV5-1 and TRBJ2-5, with TRBD1 identical over 10 bases. This CDR3 has 14 residues. V was clipped by 4 bases and J by 5 bases; unmatched bases: 5. CDR1 is SGHRS and CDR2 is YFSETQ in the germline V gene. The CDR3 sequence is CASSPTGGEETQYF. Written as DNA, the CDR3 is TGCGCCAGCAGCCCGACAGGGGGCGAGGAGACCCAGTACTTC.

The rearrangement links TRBV2 to TRBJ1-2, with D possibly TRBD1 on 5 matching bases. The CDR3 is 14 residues long. CDR1 and CDR2 from the germline V gene are SNHLY and FYNNEI. V dropped 6 bases and J dropped 2 bases, with 13 bases sitting between them. CDR3 nucleotides: TGTGCCAGCAGGGCCTCGACAGTGAACTATGGCTACACCTTC. This translates into CASRASTVNYGYTF.

The rearrangement uses TRBV19 and TRBJ1-1; D not resolved. From germline, CDR1 is LNHDA and CDR2 SQIVND (reference sequence). V was pared by 5 bases and J by 1 base, with 14 bases between. This CDR3 contains 15 residues. The CDR3 reads CASSATVGANTEAFF. CDR3 nucleotide sequence: TGTGCCAGTAGTGCCACAGTGGGAGCGAACACTGAAGCTTTCTTT.

The rearrangement joins TRBV6-6 to TRBJ2-7; the D is unclear. Germline CDR1 is MNHNY and CDR2 is SVGAGI (reference sequence). V was trimmed by 7 bases and J by 0 bases, leaving 10 bases between them. The CDR3 length is 13 residues. CDR3 sequence: CASTPTGSYEQYF. DNA of the CDR3: TGTGCCAGCACCCCGACTGGCTCCTACGAGCAGTACTTC.

This chain uses TRBV6-1 with TRBJ1-5; TRBD1 is a possible D gene (6 bases). This CDR3 spans 15 amino acids. Trimming took 1 base from V and 1 from J, leaving 8 bases between them. The germline CDR1 and CDR2 sequences are MNHNS and SASEGT. CDR3 DNA sequence: TGTGCCAGCAGTGAAGGGCAGGGGAGCAATCAGCCCCAGCATTTT. It codes for CASSEGQGSNQPQHF.

The chain joins TRBV6-5 to TRBJ2-7; D tentatively reads TRBD1 or TRBD2 (5 bases each). V was trimmed by 4 bases and J by 3 bases, leaving 13 bases between them. Per germline, CDR1 MNHEY and CDR2 SVGAGI. There are 14 residues in the CDR3. In DNA, the CDR3 is TGTGCCAGCAGTTTGAGGGGTGGAAACTACGAGCAGTACTTC. It is translated as CASSLRGGNYEQYF.

The genes are TRBV5-1 and TRBJ1-3; D is undetermined. The CDR3 has 12 amino acids. From germline, CDR1 is SGHRS and CDR2 YFSETQ. Trimming removed 5 bases from V and 0 bases from J, with 3 bases in between. The DNA for the CDR3 is TGCGCCAGCAGTAACTCTGGAAACACCATATATTTT. Translating gives CASSNSGNTIYF.

V and J are TRBV5-1 and TRBJ2-7; D gene unclear. V lost 1 base, J lost 6 bases, and 11 bases lay in between. Per germline, CDR1 SGHRS and CDR2 YFSETQ. The CDR3 runs to 13 residues. CDR3 DNA: TGCGCCAGCAGCTTGTATAGGGAAGGCGAGCAGTACTTC. Encoded protein: CASSLYREGEQYF.

In regard to this clone: The junction differs from germline at one of its ends, possibly a read error. The gene calls are TRBV29-1 and TRBJ1-2, with D perhaps TRBD1 (5 bases). Germline V lookup: CDR1 SQVTM, CDR2 ANQGSEA. The length of the CDR3 is 11 residues. CDR3 sequence: CSVKDSYGYTF. CDR3 in DNA: TGCAGCGTTAAAGACAGCTATGGCTACACCTTC.

Here the CDR3 DNA reads TGCGCCAGCAGCCAAGACCCGCGGACAGGGGGTGGAAACACCATATATTTT. Translated, it gives CASSQDPRTGGGNTIYF. The rearrangement joins TRBV4-3 to TRBJ1-3, with TRBD1 matching 10 bases. The trim removed 0 bases at V and 3 bases at J, leaving 5 bases unmatched. Germline lookup yields CDR1 LGHNA and CDR2 YSLEER. The CDR3 totals 17 residues.

The chain uses TRBV29-1 and TRBJ2-5; D gene ambiguous. Germline loops: CDR1 SQVTM, CDR2 ANQGSEA. The CDR3 is 14 amino acids. With 7 bases removed from V and 2 bases from J, the gap between germline ends came to 17 bases. CDR3 bases: TGCAGCGCCTCTATGGATTTGCTACAAGAGACCCAGTACTTC. It is translated as CSASMDLLQETQYF.

The genes are TRBV4-3 and TRBJ2-2; 10 positions agree with TRBD1. CDR1 and CDR2 from the germline V gene are LGHNA and YSLEER. J was trimmed by 6 bases and V by 1 base; bases with no gene match: 5. The CDR3 spans 16 residues. The CDR3 DNA is TGCGCCAGCAGCCAAGTAAAGGACAGGGGGTCCGGGGAGCTGTTTTTT. Translated, it gives CASSQVKDRGSGELFF.

The rearrangement joins TRBV9 to TRBJ1-4; D is uncertain. Trimming removed 3 bases from V and 5 bases from J, with 11 bases in between. Per germline, CDR1 SGDLS and CDR2 YYNGEE. This CDR3 is built from 14 residues. CDR3 bases: TGTGCCAGCAGCGGGGTGGGCACAAATGAAAAACTGTTTTTT. As protein: CASSGVGTNEKLFF.

The J gene is TRBJ1-2, the V gene TRBV5-4; D may be TRBD1 (5 bases). V was clipped by 4 bases and J by 2 bases, with 15 bases between them. Germline CDR1 is SGHNT and CDR2 is YYREEE (reference sequence). The CDR3 spans 15 residues. As DNA, the CDR3 is TGTGCCAGCAGCCCTTACGGGGGATCCAACTATGGCTACACCTTC. Translated, it gives CASSPYGGSNYGYTF.

The chain combines TRBV4-1 with TRBJ1-5, with no clear D. Germline CDR1 reads MGHRA; CDR2 reads YSYEKL. The CDR3 length is 16 residues. V gave up 4 bases and J gave up 5 bases, with 18 bases separating them. DNA for the CDR3: TGCGCCAGCAGCCCGTTACCCTCTCGTGGGGATCAGCCCCAGCATTTT. Protein sequence: CASSPLPSRGDQPQHF.

The CDR3 protein is CASSLNRVSTEAFF. The CDR3 region has the DNA TGCGCCAGCAGCTTGAACAGGGTCAGCACTGAAGCTTTCTTT. The chain combines TRBV5-1 with TRBJ1-1; tentative D call: TRBD1 (6 bases). CDR1 is SGHRS, CDR2 YFSETQ, per germline. This CDR3 is built from 14 residues. V was shortened by 1 base and J by 4 bases, with 11 bases between the two germline ends.

V is TRBV27 and J is TRBJ1-1, with 8 positions matching TRBD1. The germline V gene encodes CDR1 MNHEY and CDR2 SMNVEV (reference sequence). With V trimmed by 2 bases and J by 5 bases, 10 bases remained unmatched. The CDR3 contains 16 residues. The CDR3 DNA sequence: TGTGCCAGCAGTTTAGGGCCAGGACAGGGTTGGACTGAAGCTTTCTTT. This translates into CASSLGPGQGWTEAFF.

A few counts support this clone. This sequence joins TRBV19 and TRBJ1-2, with D possibly TRBD1 on 6 matching bases. V was shortened by 7 bases and J by 5 bases, with 17 bases between the two germline ends. The CDR3 length is 14 residues. The germline CDR1 and CDR2 sequences are LNHDA and SQIVND (reference sequence). The CDR3 nucleotides are TGTGCCAGTACTCCCCCAGGGGCCGGGTATGGCTACACCTTC. The encoded protein is CASTPPGAGYGYTF. The full variable domain, with the rest looked up from reference TRBV19 and TRBJ1-2, is DGGITQSPKYLFRKEGQNVTLSCEQNLNHDAMYWYRQDPGQGLRLIYYSQIVNDFQKGDIAEGYSVSREKKESFPLTVTSAQKNPTAFYLCASTPPGAGYGYTFGSGTRLTVV.

The chain couples TRBV25-1 to TRBJ1-2, with 9 bases aligning to TRBD1. Germline CDR1 MGHDK, CDR2 SYGVNS. The CDR3 consists of 13 residues. V dropped 0 bases and J dropped 8; count of bases not matched to a gene: 1. The CDR3 spells CASSEYGTGGYTF. In nucleotides, the CDR3 is TGTGCCAGCAGTGAATACGGGACAGGGGGCTACACCTTC.